This T cell receptor beta chain comes out of a study of T-cell memory formation after mild COVID-19 (dated by TCRdb to 2020 to 2023). At the level of the whole study: TCR sequence clusters from the two donors were largely donor specific. T-cell clones expanding and contracting after mild COVID-19 in two donors were tracked by longitudinal TCRalpha and TCRbeta repertoire sequencing. Two young, previously healthy adult volunteers made up the cohort, one male and one female. The study at large found these results: Whether the second-wave clones peaking on day 37 were SARS-CoV-2 specific was not confirmed. Contracting CD4+ clones were located mainly in the CM and EM memory subsets, whereas CD8+ clones were found to be enriched in EMRA. The study included only a couple of mild cases, and larger cohorts that include severe cases with pre-infection samples were judged to be necessary. Clones contracting from day 15 to 85 had balanced CD4/CD8 phenotypes, while a second wave expanding from day 15 to 37 was biased towards CD4+. Some responding clones were found in pre-infection memory, which suggests that pre-existing cross-reactive memory T cells took part in the SARS-CoV-2 response.

Ficoll-Paque density gradient centrifugation was the method used to isolate PBMCs. The CDR3 sequence holds 13 residues, the cysteine and phenylalanine included. Only CDR3 DNA remains: 39 bases, in frame from the first base. V and J are truncated by 4 bases and 4 bases respectively, leaving an intervening sequence of 12 bases. CDR1 and CDR2 are read off the germline V gene as SGHRS and YFSETQ. With regard to this clonotype: Its antigen has not been determined. No clone much larger than this one lies a single base away; base qualities are absent.

The instrument was an Illumina NovaSeq 6000. TCRalpha and TCRbeta cDNA libraries were constructed by 5'RACE with constant-segment primers, with sample barcodes and unique molecular identifiers being introduced. Trizol reagent was used to extract RNA from every sample. Libraries were amplified in two PCR steps, with a second sample barcode and Illumina TruSeq adapters added in the second step. The libraries were sequenced on an Illumina NovaSeq using 2 x 150 bp paired-end reads. Turning to the authors' computational methods: The reads were demultiplexed and collapsed into UMI-guided consensus sequences using migec v1.2.7. With mixcr v2.1.11, UMI consensuses were aligned to TRA and TRB V and J templates and assembled into clonotypes. Clonotypes were classified as expanded or contracted when called significant by both edgeR and NoisET, with noise models trained on biological replicates. For edgeR calls, the thresholds were a false discovery rate-adjusted p below 0.01 and a log2 fold-change of 1. As an exploratory analysis of dynamics, PCA with hierarchical clustering was applied to max-normalized trajectories of the 1000 most abundant clonotypes. Each responding clone was given a CD4 or CD8 phenotype based on the CD4+ and CD8+ repertoires, which had been sequenced separately. TCRdb reanalyzed the raw reads on its own, using fastp at Q25 for trimming and MiXCR for clone calling, and kept in-frame beta chains. A single entry per CDR3 protein holds the most common genes and DNA from its merged rows. The authors' filters were not applied to this entry. The sample has about 130,000 distinct CDR3 sequences on record, 15% to 20% of them singletons. Approximately 4.7% of the sample goes to the ten largest clones.

Recombination linked TRBV5-1 to TRBJ2-7, with an unclear D gene assignment. Material: PBMCs or a T cell subset sorted from them (not recorded which). This TCR came from a young man who had mild COVID-19 (a few samples of this study predate the infection). The sample titles of this study are shuffled in the database, so cell type and time point are left out; the donor was told from shared clones. Here the CDR3 is given as CASSRASTYEQYF. The DNA is TGCGCCAGCAGCCGAGCCTCTACTTACGAGCAGTACTTC.